What follows are 22 T cell receptor beta chains derived from one specimen sequenced in a study of blood T cell repertoires in COVID-19. Repertoires were generated with immunoSEQ multiplex PCR, while TCRdb's copy carries only in-frame clones and drops some. The table has some 46,000 clones, over 80% seen once. Sequencing was carried out using peripheral blood. The receptors here all came from a man between 60 and 75 years old with active COVID-19.

With respect to this clone: At the DNA level, this CDR3 is encoded by other sequences in the same sample as well. The gene calls are TRBV9 and TRBJ2-3, with a possible D match to TRBD2 (7 bases). The ends were cut back, 3 bases at V and 4 bases at J, with 12 bases in the middle. Per germline, CDR1 SGDLS and CDR2 YYNGEE. This CDR3 has 14 amino acids. In DNA, the CDR3 is TGTGCCAGCAGCGCGGGGGGCGGGCCAGATACGCAGTATTTT. Its translation: CASSAGGGPDTQYF.

V and J are TRBV2 and TRBJ2-5, with 7 nucleotides matching TRBD1. Germline CDR1 and CDR2: SNHLY and FYNNEI. CDR3 length: 15 residues. Germline trimming cut 4 bases from V and 2 bases from J; bases unmatched to any gene: 7. The CDR3 nucleotides read TGTGCCAGCAGTGGCACAGGGGCGGTTCAAGAGACCCAGTACTTC. Residues: CASSGTGAVQETQYF.

V usage is TRBV7-3 and J usage is TRBJ1-1; the match to TRBD1 covers 11 bases. This CDR3 comprises 14 residues. V lost 4 bases, J lost 5 bases, and 3 bases stayed unmatched. Per germline, CDR1 SGHTA and CDR2 FQGTGA. This chain's CDR3 is CASSSGTGGTEAFF. CDR3 nucleotides: TGTGCCAGCAGCTCCGGGACAGGGGGTACTGAAGCTTTCTTT.

The gene calls are TRBV5-6 and TRBJ2-1; D is ambiguous. Germline CDR1 reads SGHDT; CDR2 reads YYEEEE. With 1 base removed from V and 10 bases from J, the gap between germline ends came to 15 bases. The CDR3 length is 14 residues. The CDR3 loop reads CASSLSVSSREQFF. CDR3 in DNA: TGTGCCAGCAGCTTGTCCGTTTCCTCTAGAGAGCAGTTCTTC. Based on the CDR3 plus reference TRBV5-6 and TRBJ2-1, the full variable domain is DAGVTQSPTHLIKTRGQQVTLRCSPKSGHDTVSWYQQALGQGPQFIFQYYEEEERQRGNFPDRFSGHQFPNYSSELNVNALLLGDSALYLCASSLSVSSREQFFGPGTRLTVL.

This rearrangement joins TRBV9 to TRBJ2-1; 7 nucleotides line up with TRBD2. The J segment lost 1 base and the V segment lost 4 bases, leaving 11 bases of the junction unmatched. This CDR3 is built from 17 residues. The germline CDR1 and CDR2 sequences are SGDLS and YYNGEE. CDR3 DNA: TGTGCCAGCAGCCTTGCTCTCCGCGGGAGTTCCTACAATGAGCAGTTCTTC. Its protein product is CASSLALRGSSYNEQFF.

V is TRBV11-2 and J is TRBJ2-2, with TRBD2 matching over 11 bases. Trimming took 5 bases from V and 0 from J; bases not matched to a gene: 5. From germline, CDR1 is SGHAT and CDR2 FQNNGV. The CDR3 extends over 17 amino acids. The CDR3 reads CASSILAGGTNTGELFF. The CDR3 nucleotides are TGTGCCAGCAGCATATTAGCGGGGGGGACGAACACCGGGGAGCTGTTTTTT.

This chain links TRBV1 with TRBJ2-5; the DNA was not compared with TRBD2, the D call given in the table. TRBV1 is classified as a pseudogene. The CDR3 sequence is 19 residues long. Here the CDR3 DNA reads TGCACCAGCAGCCAAGAGACACGCGGGGGGGCCTTGATCCCGGAGACCCAGTACTTC. Amino acids: CTSSQETRGGALIPETQYF.

The chain joins TRBV27 to TRBJ2-3; D is unresolved. The V and J ends lost 3 bases and 6 bases respectively, with 19 bases between them. From germline, CDR1 is MNHEY and CDR2 SMNVEV (reference sequence). CDR3 length equals 16 residues. In nucleotides, the CDR3 is TGTGCCAGCAGTTTTGTAGGAAATGAGGTCGCGGATACGCAGTATTTT. The encoded protein is CASSFVGNEVADTQYF.

This clone appeared once. The V call is TRBV6-5, the J call TRBJ2-7; 8 bases line up with TRBD2. In germline, CDR1 is MNHEY, CDR2 SVGAGI. Losses at the gene ends were 6 bases for V and 4 bases for J; bases not matched to a gene: 11. The CDR3 has 15 residues. The CDR3 spells CASRPGGGGPYEQYF. The CDR3 nucleotides are TGTGCCAGCAGACCCGGGGGGGGAGGGCCGTACGAGCAGTACTTC.

This clone was observed a single time. V and J are TRBV4-1 and TRBJ2-7; 13 bases line up with TRBD2. Germline loops: CDR1 MGHRA, CDR2 YSYEKL. Unmatched junction bases numbered 6, after V lost 2 bases and J lost 2 bases. This CDR3 has 17 amino acids. CDR3 sequence: CASSQRLAGGSPYEQYF. The CDR3 DNA is TGCGCCAGCAGCCAACGACTAGCGGGGGGATCCCCCTACGAGCAGTACTTC.

This sequence joins TRBV5-4 and TRBJ2-1, with TRBD2 identical over 12 bases. This CDR3 contains 16 residues. Per germline, CDR1 SGHNT and CDR2 YYREEE (reference sequence). V lost 4 bases and J lost 7; bases outside the gene matches: 9. The CDR3 reads CASSRPSGGAGNEQFF. The CDR3 DNA sequence: TGTGCCAGCAGCCGACCTAGCGGGGGGGCCGGAAATGAGCAGTTCTTC.

The chain recombines TRBV5-1 with TRBJ2-3; TRBD2 might be the D (6 bases). Trimming cost V 1 base and J 0 bases, with 15 bases left between them. Germline V gives CDR1 SGHRS, CDR2 YFSETQ. The length of the CDR3 is 17 residues. Here the CDR3 DNA reads TGCGCCAGCAGCTTGTCCCCTACTAGCTCTAGCACAGATACGCAGTATTTT. It yields the protein CASSLSPTSSSTDTQYF.

J is TRBJ2-5 and V is TRBV29-1; 15 nucleotides match TRBD2. J lost 5 bases, V lost 7 bases, and 5 bases had no gene match. The CDR3 totals 14 residues. Germline CDR1 reads SQVTM; CDR2 reads ANQGSEA. The DNA of the CDR3 is TGCAGCGCAGGGACTAGCGGGAGGAGGGAGACCCAGTACTTC. As protein: CSAGTSGRRETQYF.

The J gene is TRBJ2-5, the V gene TRBV7-8, with 11 bases matching TRBD2. This CDR3 comprises 14 residues. Germline V gene sequence: CDR1 SGHVS, CDR2 FQNEAQ. Trimming at V came to 5 bases and at J to 5 bases, leaving 4 bases not matched to a gene. CDR3 residues: CASSLTSGTETQYF. The CDR3 DNA reads as TGTGCCAGCAGCCTGACTAGCGGGACGGAGACCCAGTACTTC. Filled out from reference TRBV7-8 and TRBJ2-5, the complete variable domain reads GAGVSQSPRYKVAKRGQDVALRCDPISGHVSLFWYQQALGQGPEFLTYFQNEAQLDKSGLPSDRFFAERPEGSVSTLKIQRTQQEDSAVYLCASSLTSGTETQYFGPGTRLLVL.

The V call is TRBV19, the J call TRBJ1-5, with TRBD1 identical over 10 bases. Germline V gives CDR1 LNHDA, CDR2 SQIVND (reference sequence). CDR3 size: 14 residues. Trimming cost V 9 bases and J 0 bases; bases outside gene matches: 2. The CDR3 nucleotides are TGTGCCAGCAGACAGGGGGCTAGCAATCAGCCCCAGCATTTT. This sequence encodes CASRQGASNQPQHF.

The rearrangement links TRBV27 to TRBJ1-1; tentative D call: TRBD1 (5 bases). The CDR3 runs 19 residues. Trimming shortened V by 2 bases and J by 0 bases, and 22 bases separated the two germline ends. CDR1 is MNHEY and CDR2 is SMNVEV in the germline V gene (reference sequence). The CDR3 here is CASSLKGGWTRAMNTEAFF. The CDR3 DNA sequence: TGTGCCAGCAGTTTAAAAGGTGGTTGGACCAGGGCGATGAACACTGAAGCTTTCTTT.

Of note for this clone: The same CDR3 can be traced to other DNA sequences in this sample. The chain recombines TRBV5-1 with TRBJ1-6; 7 positions agree with TRBD1. The CDR3 sequence is 15 residues long. J lost 3 bases, V lost 0 bases, and 0 bases had no gene match. Germline lookup yields CDR1 SGHRS and CDR2 YFSETQ. The CDR3 DNA sequence: TGCGCCAGCAGCTTGGGACAGGGCTATAATTCACCCCTCCACTTT. Translating it yields CASSLGQGYNSPLHF.

This clone was seen just once. This chain joins TRBV24-1 and TRBJ1-5, with TRBD1 matching over 9 bases. V lost 3 bases, J lost 7 bases, and 6 bases stayed unmatched. The CDR3 runs 15 residues. Germline lookup yields CDR1 KGHDR and CDR2 SFDVKD. The CDR3 here is CATSDQTGGGQPQHF. CDR3 nucleotide sequence: TGTGCCACCAGTGATCAAACAGGGGGCGGACAGCCCCAGCATTTT.

This clone was counted only a few times. The gene calls are TRBV6-1 and TRBJ2-3; 7 bases match TRBD1. The CDR3 extends over 16 amino acids. V shed 4 bases, J shed 4 bases, and the junction held 11 bases outside the gene matches. Per germline, CDR1 MNHNS and CDR2 SASEGT. The CDR3 DNA sequence: TGTGCCAGCAGTGTGGAAAGGGGGCTGGGGGCAGATACGCAGTATTTT. This sequence encodes CASSVERGLGADTQYF.

This clone occurred once. V is TRBV19 and J is TRBJ2-3; maybe TRBD1 (6 bases). Per germline, CDR1 LNHDA and CDR2 SQIVND (reference sequence). The CDR3 extends over 13 amino acids. Trimming took 3 bases from V and 4 from J, leaving 8 bases between them. The CDR3 sequence: CASSMKGADTQYF. CDR3 bases: TGTGCCAGTAGTATGAAGGGGGCAGATACGCAGTATTTT.

The chain joins TRBV7-9 to TRBJ1-1; perhaps TRBD1 as D (5 bases). CDR3 size: 15 residues. The germline V gene has CDR1 SEHNR and CDR2 FQNEAQ (reference sequence). Deletions cut 5 bases from V and 1 base from J, with 14 bases between. CDR3 in DNA: TGTGCCAGCAGCCCGGAGGGACCTAGGAACACTGAAGCTTTCTTT. Translating gives CASSPEGPRNTEAFF.

The J gene is TRBJ2-3, the V gene TRBV14, with D perhaps matching TRBD2 (5 bases). Germline V lookup: CDR1 SGHDN, CDR2 FVKESK. The V end lost 4 bases, the J end lost 1 base, and 12 bases lay between the germline ends. This CDR3 has 15 residues. The CDR3 DNA reads as TGTGCCAGCAGCCGAAGTCTGGGAGGCACAGATACGCAGTATTTT. It specifies CASSRSLGGTDTQYF. The full variable domain, its missing parts supplied by reference TRBV14 and TRBJ2-3, is EAGVTQFPSHSVIEKGQTVTLRCDPISGHDNLYWYRRVMGKEIKFLLHFVKESKQDESGMPNNRFLAERTGGTYSTLKVQPAELEDSGVYFCASSRSLGGTDTQYFGPGTRLTVL.